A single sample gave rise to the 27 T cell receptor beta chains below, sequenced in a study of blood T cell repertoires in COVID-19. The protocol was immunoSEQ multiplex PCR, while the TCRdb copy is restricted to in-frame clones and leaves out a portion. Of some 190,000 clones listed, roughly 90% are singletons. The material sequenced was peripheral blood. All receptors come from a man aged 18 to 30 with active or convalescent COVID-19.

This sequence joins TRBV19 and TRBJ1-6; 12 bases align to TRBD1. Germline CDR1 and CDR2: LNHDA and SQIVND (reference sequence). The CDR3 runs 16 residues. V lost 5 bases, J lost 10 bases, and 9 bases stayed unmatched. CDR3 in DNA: TGTGCCAGTAGTGCCGGGACAGGGGGCTTGCTGTCACCCCTCCACTTT. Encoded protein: CASSAGTGGLLSPLHF.

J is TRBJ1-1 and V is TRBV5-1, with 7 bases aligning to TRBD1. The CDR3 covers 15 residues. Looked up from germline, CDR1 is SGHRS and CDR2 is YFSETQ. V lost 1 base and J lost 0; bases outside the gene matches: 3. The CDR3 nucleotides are TGCGCCAGCAGCTTGCGGGGACAGATGAACACTGAAGCTTTCTTT. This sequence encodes CASSLRGQMNTEAFF. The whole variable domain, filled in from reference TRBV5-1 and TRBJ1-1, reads KAGVTQTPRYLIKTRGQQVTLSCSPISGHRSVSWYQQTPGQGLQFLFEYFSETQRNKGNFPGRFSGRQFSNSRSEMNVSTLELGDSALYLCASSLRGQMNTEAFFGQGTRLTVV.

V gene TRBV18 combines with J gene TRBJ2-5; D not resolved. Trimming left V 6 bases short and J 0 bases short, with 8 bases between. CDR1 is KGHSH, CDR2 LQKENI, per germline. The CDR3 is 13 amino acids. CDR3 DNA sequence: TGTGCCAGCTCTAGAACGGACCAAGAGACCCAGTACTTC. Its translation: CASSRTDQETQYF.

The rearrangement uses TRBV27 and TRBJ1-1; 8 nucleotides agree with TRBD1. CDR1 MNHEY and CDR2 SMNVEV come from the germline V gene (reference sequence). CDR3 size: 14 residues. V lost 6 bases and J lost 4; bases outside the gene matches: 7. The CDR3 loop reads CASRHRDRGTEAFF. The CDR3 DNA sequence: TGTGCCAGCAGACACCGAGACAGGGGCACTGAAGCTTTCTTT.

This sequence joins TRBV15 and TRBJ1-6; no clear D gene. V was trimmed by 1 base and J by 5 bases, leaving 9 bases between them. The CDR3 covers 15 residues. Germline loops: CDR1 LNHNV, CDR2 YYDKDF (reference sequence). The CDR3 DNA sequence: TGTGCCACCAGCAGAGGTCGGCAGGATAATTCACCCCTCCACTTT. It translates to CATSRGRQDNSPLHF.

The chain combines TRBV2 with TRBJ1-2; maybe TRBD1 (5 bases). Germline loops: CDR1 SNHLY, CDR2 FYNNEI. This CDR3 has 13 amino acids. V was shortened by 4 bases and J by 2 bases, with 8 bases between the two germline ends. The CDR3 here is CASSARVNYGYTF. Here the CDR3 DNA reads TGTGCCAGCAGTGCCAGGGTCAACTATGGCTACACCTTC. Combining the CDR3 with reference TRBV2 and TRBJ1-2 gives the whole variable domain EPEVTQTPSHQVTQMGQEVILRCVPISNHLYFYWYRQILGQKVEFLVSFYNNEISEKSEIFDDQFSVERPDGSNFTLKIRSTKLEDSAMYFCASSARVNYGYTFGSGTRLTVV.

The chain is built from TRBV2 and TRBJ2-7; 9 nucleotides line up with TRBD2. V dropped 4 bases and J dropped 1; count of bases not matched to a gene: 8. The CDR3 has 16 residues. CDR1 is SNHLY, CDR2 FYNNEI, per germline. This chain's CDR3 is CASSVSSGRPSYEQYF. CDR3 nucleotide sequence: TGTGCCAGCAGTGTCAGTAGCGGGAGACCTTCCTACGAGCAGTACTTC.

This CDR3 is CASSLNRGLDYGYTF. DNA for the CDR3: TGTGCCAGCAGCTTAAACAGGGGGCTCGACTATGGCTACACCTTC. This chain uses TRBV14 with TRBJ1-2; 9 bases line up with TRBD1. The CDR3 runs 15 residues. Germline-derived CDR1 and CDR2 are SGHDN and FVKESK. V gave up 5 bases and J gave up 3 bases; unmatched junction bases: 7.

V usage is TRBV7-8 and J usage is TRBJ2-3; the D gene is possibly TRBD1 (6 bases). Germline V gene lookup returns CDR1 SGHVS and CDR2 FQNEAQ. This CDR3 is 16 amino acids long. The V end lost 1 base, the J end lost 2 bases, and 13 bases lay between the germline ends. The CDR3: CASSLVTGHSTDTQYF. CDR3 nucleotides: TGTGCCAGCAGCTTAGTTACGGGACACTCCACAGATACGCAGTATTTT.

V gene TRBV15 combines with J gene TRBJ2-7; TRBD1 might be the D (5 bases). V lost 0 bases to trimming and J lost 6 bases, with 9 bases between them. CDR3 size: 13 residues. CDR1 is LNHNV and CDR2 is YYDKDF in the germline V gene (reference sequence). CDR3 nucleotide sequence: TGTGCCACCAGCAGAGATCAGGGCCTCGAGCAGTACTTC. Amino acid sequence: CATSRDQGLEQYF.

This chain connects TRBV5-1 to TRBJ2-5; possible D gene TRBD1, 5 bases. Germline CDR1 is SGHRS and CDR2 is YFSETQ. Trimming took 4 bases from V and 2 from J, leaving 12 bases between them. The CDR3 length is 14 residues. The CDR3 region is CASSKSDSQETQYF. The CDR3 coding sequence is TGCGCCAGCAGCAAATCCGACAGTCAAGAGACCCAGTACTTC. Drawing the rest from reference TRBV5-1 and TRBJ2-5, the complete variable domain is KAGVTQTPRYLIKTRGQQVTLSCSPISGHRSVSWYQQTPGQGLQFLFEYFSETQRNKGNFPGRFSGRQFSNSRSEMNVSTLELGDSALYLCASSKSDSQETQYFGPGTRLLVL.

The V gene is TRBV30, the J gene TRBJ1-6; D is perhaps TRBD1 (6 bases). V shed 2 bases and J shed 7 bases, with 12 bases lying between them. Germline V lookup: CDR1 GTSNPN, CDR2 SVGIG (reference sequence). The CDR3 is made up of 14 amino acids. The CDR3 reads CAWSLLTGNSPLHF. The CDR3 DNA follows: TGTGCCTGGAGTCTTCTGACAGGCAATTCACCCCTCCACTTT.

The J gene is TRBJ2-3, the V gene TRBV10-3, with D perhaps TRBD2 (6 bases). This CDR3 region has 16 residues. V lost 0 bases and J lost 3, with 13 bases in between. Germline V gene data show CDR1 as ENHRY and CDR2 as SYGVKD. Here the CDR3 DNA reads TGTGCCATCAGTGAGTCCTTGCGGGAATCAACAGATACGCAGTATTTT. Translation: CAISESLRESTDTQYF.

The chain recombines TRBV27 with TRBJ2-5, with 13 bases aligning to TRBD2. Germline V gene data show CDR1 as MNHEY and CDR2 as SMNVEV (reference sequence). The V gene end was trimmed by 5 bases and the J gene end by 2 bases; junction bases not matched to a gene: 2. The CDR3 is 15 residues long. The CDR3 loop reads CASSPTSGGQETQYF. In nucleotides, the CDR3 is TGTGCCAGCAGTCCGACTAGCGGGGGGCAAGAGACCCAGTACTTC.

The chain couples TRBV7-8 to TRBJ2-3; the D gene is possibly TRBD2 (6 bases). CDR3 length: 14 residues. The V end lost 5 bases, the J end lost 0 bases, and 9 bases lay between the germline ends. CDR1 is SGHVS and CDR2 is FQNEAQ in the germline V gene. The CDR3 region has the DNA TGTGCCAGCAGCCCAAGCGGGAGCACAGATACGCAGTATTTT. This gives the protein CASSPSGSTDTQYF.

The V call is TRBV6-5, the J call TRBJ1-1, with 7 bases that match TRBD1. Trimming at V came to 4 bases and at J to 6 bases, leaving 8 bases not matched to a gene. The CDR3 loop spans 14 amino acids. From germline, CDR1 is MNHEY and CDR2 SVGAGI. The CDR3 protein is CASSLGQGVSEAFF. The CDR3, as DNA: TGTGCCAGCAGTTTAGGGCAGGGGGTCTCTGAAGCTTTCTTT.

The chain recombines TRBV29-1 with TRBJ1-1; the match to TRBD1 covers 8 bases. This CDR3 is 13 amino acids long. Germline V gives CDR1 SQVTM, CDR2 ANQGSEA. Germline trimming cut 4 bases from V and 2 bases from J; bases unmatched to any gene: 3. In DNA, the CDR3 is TGCAGCGTTGTGGGACAGGCCAACACTGAAGCTTTCTTT. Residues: CSVVGQANTEAFF.

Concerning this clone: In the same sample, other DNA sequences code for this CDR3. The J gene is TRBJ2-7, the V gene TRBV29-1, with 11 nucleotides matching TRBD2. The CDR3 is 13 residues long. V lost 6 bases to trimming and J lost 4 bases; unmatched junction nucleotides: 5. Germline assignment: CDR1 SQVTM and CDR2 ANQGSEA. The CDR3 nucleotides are TGCAGCGTAGGGACTAGCGGATCATACGAGCAGTACTTC. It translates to CSVGTSGSYEQYF.

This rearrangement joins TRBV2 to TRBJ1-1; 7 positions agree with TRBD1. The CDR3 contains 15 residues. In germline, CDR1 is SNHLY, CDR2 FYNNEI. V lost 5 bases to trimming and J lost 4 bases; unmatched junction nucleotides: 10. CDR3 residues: CASSRHSGGGTEAFF. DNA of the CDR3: TGTGCCAGCAGTAGGCATTCAGGGGGTGGCACTGAAGCTTTCTTT.

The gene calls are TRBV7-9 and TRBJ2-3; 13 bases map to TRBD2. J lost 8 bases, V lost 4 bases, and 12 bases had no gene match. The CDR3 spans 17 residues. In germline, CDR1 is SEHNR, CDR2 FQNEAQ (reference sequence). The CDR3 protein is CASSYSRTSGRRGTQYF. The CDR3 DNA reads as TGTGCCAGCAGCTACTCAAGGACTAGCGGGAGAAGGGGTACGCAGTATTTT. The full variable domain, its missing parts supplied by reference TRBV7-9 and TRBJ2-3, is DTGVSQNPRHKITKRGQNVTFRCDPISEHNRLYWYRQTLGQGPEFLTYFQNEAQLEKSRLLSDRFSAERPKGSFSTLEIQRTEQGDSAMYLCASSYSRTSGRRGTQYFGPGTRLTVL.

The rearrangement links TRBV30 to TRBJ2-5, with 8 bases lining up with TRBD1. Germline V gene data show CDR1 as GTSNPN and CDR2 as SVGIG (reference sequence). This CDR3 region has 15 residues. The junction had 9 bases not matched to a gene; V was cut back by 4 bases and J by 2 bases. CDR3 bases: TGTGCCTGGATTCCGGGACAGGCGTTTCAAGAGACCCAGTACTTC. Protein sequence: CAWIPGQAFQETQYF.

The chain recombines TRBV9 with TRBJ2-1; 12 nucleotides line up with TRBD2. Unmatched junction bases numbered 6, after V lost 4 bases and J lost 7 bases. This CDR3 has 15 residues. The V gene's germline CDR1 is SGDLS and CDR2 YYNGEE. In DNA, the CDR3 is TGTGCCAGCAGCCCATGGACTAGCGGGGAAAATGAGCAGTTCTTC. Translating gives CASSPWTSGENEQFF.

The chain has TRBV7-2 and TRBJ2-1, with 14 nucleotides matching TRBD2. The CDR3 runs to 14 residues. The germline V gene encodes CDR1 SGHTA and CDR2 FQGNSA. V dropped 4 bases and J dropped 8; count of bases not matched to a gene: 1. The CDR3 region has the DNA TGTGCCAGCAGCTCGGGACTAGCGGGAGATGAGCAGTTCTTC. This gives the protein CASSSGLAGDEQFF.

CDR3 nucleotide sequence: TGTGCCAGCAGTCTGTTTCTAAGCAATCAGCCCCAGCATTTT. It encodes CASSLFLSNQPQHF. This chain links TRBV27 with TRBJ1-5, with D uncertain. The germline V gene has CDR1 MNHEY and CDR2 SMNVEV (reference sequence). Trimming pared 5 bases from V and 1 base from J, leaving 9 bases between. The CDR3 covers 14 residues.

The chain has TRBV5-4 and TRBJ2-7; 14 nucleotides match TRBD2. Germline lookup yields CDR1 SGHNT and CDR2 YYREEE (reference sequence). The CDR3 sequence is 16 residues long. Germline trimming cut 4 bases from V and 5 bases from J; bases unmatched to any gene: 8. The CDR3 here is CASSRTSGGPVDEQYF. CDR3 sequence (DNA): TGTGCCAGCAGCCGGACTAGCGGGGGGCCGGTAGACGAGCAGTACTTC.

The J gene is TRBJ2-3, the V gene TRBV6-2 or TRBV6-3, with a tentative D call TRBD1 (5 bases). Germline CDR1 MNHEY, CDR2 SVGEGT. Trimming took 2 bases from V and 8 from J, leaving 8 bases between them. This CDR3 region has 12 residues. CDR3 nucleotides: TGTGCCAGCAGTTACGGGGCAGGTACGCAGTATTTT. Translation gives CASSYGAGTQYF.

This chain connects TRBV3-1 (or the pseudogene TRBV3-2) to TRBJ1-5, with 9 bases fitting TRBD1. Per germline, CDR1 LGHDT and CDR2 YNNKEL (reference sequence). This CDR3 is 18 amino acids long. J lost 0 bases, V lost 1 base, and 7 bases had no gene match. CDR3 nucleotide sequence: TGTGCCAGCAGCCAAGGGGGGACAGGGTGGATTAGCAATCAGCCCCAGCATTTT. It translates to CASSQGGTGWISNQPQHF.